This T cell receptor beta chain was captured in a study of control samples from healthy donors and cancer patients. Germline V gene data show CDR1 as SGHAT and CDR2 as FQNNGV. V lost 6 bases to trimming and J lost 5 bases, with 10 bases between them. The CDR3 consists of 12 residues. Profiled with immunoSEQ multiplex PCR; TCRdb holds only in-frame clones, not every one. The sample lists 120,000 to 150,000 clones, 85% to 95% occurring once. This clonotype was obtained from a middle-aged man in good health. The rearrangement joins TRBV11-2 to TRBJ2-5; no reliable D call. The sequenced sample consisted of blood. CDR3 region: CASSPGRETQYF. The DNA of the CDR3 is TGTGCCAGCAGTCCGGGCAGGGAGACCCAGTACTTC.